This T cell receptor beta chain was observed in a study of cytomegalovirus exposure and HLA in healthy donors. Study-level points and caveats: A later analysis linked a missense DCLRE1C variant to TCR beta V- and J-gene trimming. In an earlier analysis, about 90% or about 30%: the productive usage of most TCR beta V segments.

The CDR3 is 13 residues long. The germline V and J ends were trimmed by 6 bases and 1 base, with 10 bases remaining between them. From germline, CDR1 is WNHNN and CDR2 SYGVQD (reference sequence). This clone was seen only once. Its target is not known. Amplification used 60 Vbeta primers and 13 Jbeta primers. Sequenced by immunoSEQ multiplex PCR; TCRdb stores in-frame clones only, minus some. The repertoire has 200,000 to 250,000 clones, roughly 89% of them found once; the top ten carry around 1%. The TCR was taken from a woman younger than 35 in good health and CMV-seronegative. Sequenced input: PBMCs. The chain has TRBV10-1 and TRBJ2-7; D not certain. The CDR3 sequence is CASSLRFSYEQYF. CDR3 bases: TGCGCCAGCAGCCTCAGGTTTTCCTACGAGCAGTACTTC.